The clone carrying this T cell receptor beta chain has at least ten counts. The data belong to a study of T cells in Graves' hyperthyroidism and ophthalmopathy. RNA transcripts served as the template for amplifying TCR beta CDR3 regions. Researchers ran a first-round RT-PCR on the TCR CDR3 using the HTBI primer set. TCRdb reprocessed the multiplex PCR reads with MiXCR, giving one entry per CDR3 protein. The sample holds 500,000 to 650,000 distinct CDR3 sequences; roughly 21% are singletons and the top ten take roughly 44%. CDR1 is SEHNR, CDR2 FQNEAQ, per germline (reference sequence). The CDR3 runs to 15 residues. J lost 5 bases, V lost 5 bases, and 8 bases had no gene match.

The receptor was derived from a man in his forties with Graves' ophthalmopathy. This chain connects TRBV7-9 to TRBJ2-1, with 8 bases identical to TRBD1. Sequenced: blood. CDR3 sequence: CASSQTGTGHNEQFF. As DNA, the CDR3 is TGTGCCAGCAGCCAAACCGGGACAGGACACAATGAGCAGTTCTTC.